Each of the 2 T cell receptor beta chains below was sequenced from the same sample in a study of Ad26.COV2.S vaccination and SARS-CoV-2 variants. Sequencing used immunoSEQ multiplex PCR; TCRdb keeps in-frame clones, though not all of them. The sample contains about 680,000 clones, roughly 90% of which appear only once. Treatment specified: about 20 received Ad26.COV2.S at low or high dose, single or two shots; about 5 received placebo; per-sample allocation not given. Material that was analyzed had been drawn on day 63 after the first vaccine or placebo injection. The specimen was peripheral blood, collected in a trial of Ad26.COV2.S vaccine versus placebo. These receptors all come from a person between 18 and 65 years old who received the Ad26.COV2.S COVID-19 vaccine or a placebo.

The chain recombines TRBV18 with TRBJ2-3; D may be TRBD1 (5 bases). This CDR3 contains 15 residues. Germline CDR1 KGHSH, CDR2 LQKENI. V was trimmed by 3 bases and J by 2 bases, leaving 12 bases between them. The chain's CDR3 is CASSPIMGPTDTQYF. Here the CDR3 DNA reads TGTGCCAGCTCACCGATAATGGGGCCCACAGATACGCAGTATTTT.

The chain joins TRBV5-1 to TRBJ2-7; 9 bases are shared with TRBD1. The V gene's germline CDR1 is SGHRS and CDR2 YFSETQ. After removal of 5 bases from V and 5 bases from J, the junction contained 8 bases not matched to a gene. The CDR3 covers 14 residues. The CDR3 region is CASSLGTGLHEQYF. Here the CDR3 DNA reads TGCGCCAGCAGTCTCGGGACAGGGTTACACGAGCAGTACTTC.